These 8 T cell receptor beta chains originate from one sample sequenced in a study of read filtering for tumor transcriptome and immune sequencing. From 300 to 450 ng of RNA, a library with molecular barcoded alpha/delta and beta/gamma adaptors was made. TCRdb reprocessed the reads via MiXCR and lists one record per CDR3 protein. The repertoire holds about 27,000 distinct CDR3 sequences, with approximately 14% as singletons. The sequenced sample was a population of CD138-negative cells sorted from bone marrow. Receptors were obtained from a donor at least 40 years old with multiple myeloma.

By share, this clonotype ranks as medium-sized (0.01 to 0.1%). V gene TRBV7-6 combines with J gene TRBJ2-1; TRBD1 might be the D (6 bases). V was trimmed by 2 bases and J by 7 bases, leaving 18 bases between them. This CDR3 has 16 residues. Looked up from germline, CDR1 is SGHVS and CDR2 is FNYEAQ. The CDR3 DNA reads as TGTGCCAGCAGCTTATTAGCGCATGGGGGCCTTAATGAGCAGTTCTTC. Its protein is CASSLLAHGGLNEQFF.

This clonotype was seen repeatedly, ten times or more. The chain is built from TRBV13 and TRBJ2-1; 7 bases fit TRBD2. With V trimmed by 1 base and J by 4 bases, 4 bases remained unmatched. The germline gives CDR1 PRHDT, CDR2 FYEKMQ (reference sequence). The CDR3 loop spans 15 amino acids. The CDR3 region is CASSLVGRKYNEQFF. CDR3 nucleotides: TGTGCCAGCAGCTTAGTCGGGAGGAAGTACAATGAGCAGTTCTTC.

This clonotype was seen many times. V is TRBV18 and J is TRBJ2-1; D unclear. The CDR3 has 13 residues. The V and J ends lost 3 bases and 1 base respectively, with 4 bases between them. Looked up from germline, CDR1 is KGHSH and CDR2 is LQKENI. This chain's CDR3 is CASSPGSYNEQFF. CDR3 bases: TGTGCCAGCTCACCGGGGTCCTACAATGAGCAGTTCTTC.

This clonotype was counted ten times or more. This chain links TRBV20-1 with TRBJ2-7; TRBD1 matches 8 bases. CDR3 length: 17 residues. Germline V CDR1 and CDR2: DFQATT, SNEGSKA (reference sequence). Trimming at V came to 4 bases and at J to 4 bases, leaving 18 bases not matched to a gene. The CDR3 region has the DNA TGCAGTGCTACCGATAAAAAGACAGGGGAAGACAGGTACGAGCAGTACTTC. This codes for CSATDKKTGEDRYEQYF.

This clonotype was seen repeatedly, ten times or more. V gene TRBV11-3 combines with J gene TRBJ2-2, with 8 bases that match TRBD1. This CDR3 has 16 amino acids. Trimming at V came to 5 bases and at J to 2 bases, leaving 7 bases not matched to a gene. Germline CDR1 and CDR2: SGHNT and YENEEA. CDR3 protein: CASSRGTGTNTGELFF. Written as DNA, the CDR3 is TGTGCCAGCAGCCGGGGGACAGGAACCAACACCGGGGAGCTGTTTTTT.

In its sample, this clonotype was seen a few times. The chain combines TRBV11-2 with TRBJ2-2; 15 positions agree with TRBD2. The trim removed 2 bases at V and 3 bases at J, leaving 7 bases unmatched. The V gene's germline CDR1 is SGHAT and CDR2 FQNNGV. This CDR3 has 19 amino acids. This chain's CDR3 is CASSLYPGLAGGDTGELFF. In DNA form, the CDR3 reads TGTGCCAGCAGCTTATACCCGGGACTAGCGGGAGGAGACACCGGGGAGCTGTTTTTT.

Details on this clonotype: One end of the junction is discordant with germline, which a read error may explain. The rearrangement joins TRBV20-1 to TRBJ2-6; possibly TRBD1 for D (5 bases). CDR3 length equals 13 residues. Per the germline V gene, CDR1 is DFQATT and CDR2 is SNEGSKA (reference sequence). Written as DNA, the CDR3 is TGCAGTGCACACCTGCCTGGGGCCAACGCCCTGACTTTC. Protein: CSAHLPGANALTF.

The V call is TRBV6-2 or TRBV6-3, the J call TRBJ2-1; D not resolved. Germline assignment: CDR1 MNHEY and CDR2 SVGEGT. The CDR3 is made up of 14 amino acids. The V end lost 4 bases, the J end lost 0 bases, and 7 bases lay between the germline ends. This CDR3 reads CASSFGSSYNEQFF. CDR3 coding DNA: TGTGCCAGCAGTTTCGGCTCCTCCTACAATGAGCAGTTCTTC.